Below, 12 T cell receptor beta chains from the same sample are listed, as sequenced in a study of cytomegalovirus exposure and HLA in healthy donors. 60 Vbeta and 13 Jbeta primers were used in PCR. Clones were sequenced by immunoSEQ multiplex PCR, and TCRdb holds only the in-frame ones, with some missing. The sample contains under 150,000 clones, roughly 80% of which appear only once. Sequenced: PBMCs. These receptors were taken from a woman in her forties in good health and CMV-seronegative.

The rearrangement uses TRBV4-1 and TRBJ2-5; D perhaps matches TRBD1 (5 bases). The germline V gene encodes CDR1 MGHRA and CDR2 YSYEKL. The V end lost 0 bases, the J end lost 8 bases, and 10 bases lay between the germline ends. This CDR3 region has 13 residues. The CDR3 DNA follows: TGCGCCAGCAGCCAAGATGGGGCTTCCACCCAGTACTTC. Protein product: CASSQDGASTQYF.

This chain connects TRBV6-1 to TRBJ1-1, with 8 bases aligning to TRBD1. CDR3 length: 14 amino acids. With V trimmed by 1 base and J by 5 bases, 3 bases remained unmatched. CDR1 is MNHNS, CDR2 SASEGT, per germline. The DNA of the CDR3 is TGTGCCAGCAGTGAAGTCACAGGGGGAACTGAAGCTTTCTTT. It translates to CASSEVTGGTEAFF.

This clone was seen a few times. This rearrangement joins TRBV19 to TRBJ1-2; 8 bases are shared with TRBD1. The germline V gene encodes CDR1 LNHDA and CDR2 SQIVND (reference sequence). The CDR3 totals 15 residues. V trimming: 4 bases; J trimming: 7 bases; junction bases outside the gene matches: 11. CDR3 amino acids: CASSNDPDRVGGYTF. Here the CDR3 DNA reads TGTGCCAGTAGTAACGATCCGGACAGGGTGGGTGGCTACACCTTC. Drawing the rest from reference TRBV19 and TRBJ1-2, the complete variable domain is DGGITQSPKYLFRKEGQNVTLSCEQNLNHDAMYWYRQDPGQGLRLIYYSQIVNDFQKGDIAEGYSVSREKKESFPLTVTSAQKNPTAFYLCASSNDPDRVGGYTFGSGTRLTVV.

The rearrangement joins TRBV6-5 to TRBJ1-3, with D hard to call. The germline gives CDR1 MNHEY, CDR2 SVGAGI. This CDR3 contains 16 residues. Trimming stripped 3 bases from V and 2 bases from J, with 14 bases between. DNA of the CDR3: TGTGCCAGCAGTTATAGCTTCGTTATGGCTGGAAACACCATATATTTT. This codes for CASSYSFVMAGNTIYF.

The J gene is TRBJ2-2, the V gene TRBV18; D unresolved. V dropped 5 bases and J dropped 2 bases, with 9 bases sitting between them. The CDR3 extends over 14 amino acids. Germline CDR1 KGHSH, CDR2 LQKENI. This CDR3 is CASSVNRNTGELFF. CDR3 nucleotides: TGTGCCAGCTCAGTAAACAGAAACACCGGGGAGCTGTTTTTT.

The chain carries TRBV5-5 and TRBJ2-5, with 8 bases aligning to TRBD1. The V and J ends lost 0 bases and 5 bases, in that order; junction bases with no gene match: 6. This CDR3 has 15 residues. Germline loops: CDR1 SGHKS, CDR2 YYEKEE (reference sequence). This CDR3 is CASSLEGQGSETQYF. CDR3 coding DNA: TGTGCCAGCAGCTTGGAAGGACAGGGCAGCGAGACCCAGTACTTC.

This clone was seen more than once but under ten times. The V gene is TRBV6-6, the J gene TRBJ1-1; D might be TRBD1 (5 bases). The germline gives CDR1 MNHNY, CDR2 SVGAGI (reference sequence). This CDR3 region has 14 residues. The V end lost 2 bases, the J end lost 7 bases, and 14 bases lay between the germline ends. CDR3: CASSYISGMGEAFF. Here the CDR3 DNA reads TGTGCCAGCAGTTACATCTCAGGGATGGGTGAAGCTTTCTTT.

The chain recombines TRBV28 with TRBJ1-5; no firm D call. This CDR3 has 16 residues. Trimming cost V 1 base and J 4 bases, with 14 bases left between them. Germline V gene data show CDR1 as MDHEN and CDR2 as SYDVKM. This chain's CDR3 is CASSLLNLSRNQPQHF. CDR3 nucleotides: TGTGCCAGCAGTTTATTGAACCTCTCCCGGAATCAGCCCCAGCATTTT.

V is TRBV5-1 and J is TRBJ2-7; TRBD1 aligns across 7 bases. Looked up from germline, CDR1 is SGHRS and CDR2 is YFSETQ. V lost 4 bases to trimming and J lost 1 base; unmatched junction nucleotides: 5. The CDR3 totals 14 residues. CDR3 in amino acids: CASSPGTASYEQYF. CDR3 bases: TGCGCCAGCAGCCCGGGGACAGCTTCCTACGAGCAGTACTTC. Full variable domain (remainder filled in from reference TRBV5-1 and TRBJ2-7): KAGVTQTPRYLIKTRGQQVTLSCSPISGHRSVSWYQQTPGQGLQFLFEYFSETQRNKGNFPGRFSGRQFSNSRSEMNVSTLELGDSALYLCASSPGTASYEQYFGPGTRLTVT.

The genes are TRBV5-4 and TRBJ2-5; 9 nucleotides match TRBD1. Trimming at V came to 2 bases and at J to 6 bases, leaving 5 bases not matched to a gene. The germline V gene encodes CDR1 SGHNT and CDR2 YYREEE (reference sequence). The CDR3 consists of 14 residues. The CDR3: CASSFSQGAQTQYF. The CDR3 DNA is TGTGCCAGCAGCTTTTCACAGGGGGCTCAGACCCAGTACTTC.

The table lists this clone with a few counts. The V and J genes are TRBV30 and TRBJ1-2, with TRBD1 as a possible D gene (5 bases). Trimming cost V 0 bases and J 6 bases, with 11 bases left between them. Germline V lookup: CDR1 GTSNPN, CDR2 SVGIG (reference sequence). This CDR3 comprises 13 residues. Here the CDR3 DNA reads TGTGCCTGGAGTGTAAACAGGCTCGATGGCTACACCTTC. Amino acid sequence: CAWSVNRLDGYTF.

In its sample, this clone was seen a few times. The CDR3 region is CASSYNGEAGETQYF. The CDR3 nucleotides are TGTGCCAGCAGTTACAACGGAGAGGCCGGAGAGACCCAGTACTTC. The chain is built from TRBV6-5 and TRBJ2-5; no firm D call. Germline assignment: CDR1 MNHEY and CDR2 SVGAGI. The ends were cut back, 2 bases at V and 4 bases at J, with 14 bases in the middle. The CDR3 consists of 15 residues.